Listed here is a single TCR beta chain. Antigen unknown. Assay used: immunoSEQ multiplex PCR; TCRdb lists only in-frame clones, some missing. This table has 100,000 or so clones, approximately 89% appearing once. This sample stems from a study of T cell responses to AZD1222 COVID-19 vaccine. Study-wide results and limits: Reportedly, nearly half of unique spike TCRs recognized epitopes outside B.1.351/B.1.1.7 mutations.

CDR3 length equals 15 residues. The J segment lost 5 bases and the V segment lost 10 bases, leaving 12 bases of the junction unmatched. Germline CDR1 and CDR2: SNHLY and FYNNEI. The origin of this receptor is an adult who received the AZD1222 COVID-19 vaccine. The sample consisted of peripheral blood, taken 28 days after the second AZD1222 dose. The chain couples TRBV2 to TRBJ2-2; TRBD1 aligns across 8 bases. The CDR3 sequence: CATTEGQAMTGELFF. In DNA form, the CDR3 reads TGTGCCACCACAGAGGGACAGGCGATGACCGGGGAGCTGTTTTTT.